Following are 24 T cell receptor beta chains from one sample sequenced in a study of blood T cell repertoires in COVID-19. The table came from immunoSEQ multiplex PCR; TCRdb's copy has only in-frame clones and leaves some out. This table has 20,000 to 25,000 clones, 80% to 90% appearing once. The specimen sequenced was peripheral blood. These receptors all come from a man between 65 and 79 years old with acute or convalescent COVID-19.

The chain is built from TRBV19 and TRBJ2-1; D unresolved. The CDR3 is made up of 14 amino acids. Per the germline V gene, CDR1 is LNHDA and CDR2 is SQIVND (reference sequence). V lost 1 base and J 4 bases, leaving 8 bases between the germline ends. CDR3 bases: TGTGCCAGTAGTATAGGAACCGGGTACAATGAGCAGTTCTTC. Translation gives CASSIGTGYNEQFF.

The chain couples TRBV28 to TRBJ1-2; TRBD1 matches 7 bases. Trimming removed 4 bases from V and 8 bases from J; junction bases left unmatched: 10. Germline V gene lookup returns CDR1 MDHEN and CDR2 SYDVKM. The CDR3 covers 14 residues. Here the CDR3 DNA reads TGTGCCAGCAGTTGGGACAGTTCGGACTCCGGCTACACCTTC. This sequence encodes CASSWDSSDSGYTF.

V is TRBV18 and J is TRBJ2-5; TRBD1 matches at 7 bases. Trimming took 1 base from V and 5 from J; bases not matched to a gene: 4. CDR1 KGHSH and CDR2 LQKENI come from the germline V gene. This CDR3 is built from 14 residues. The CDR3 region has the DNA TGTGCCAGCTCACCACGAGGGGGCGACGAGACCCAGTACTTC. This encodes CASSPRGGDETQYF.

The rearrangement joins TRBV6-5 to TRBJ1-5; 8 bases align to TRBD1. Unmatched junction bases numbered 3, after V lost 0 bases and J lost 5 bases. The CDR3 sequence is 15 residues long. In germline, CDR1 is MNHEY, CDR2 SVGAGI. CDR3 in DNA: TGTGCCAGCAGTTACTCCGGGACAGGTTATCAGCCCCAGCATTTT. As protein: CASSYSGTGYQPQHF.

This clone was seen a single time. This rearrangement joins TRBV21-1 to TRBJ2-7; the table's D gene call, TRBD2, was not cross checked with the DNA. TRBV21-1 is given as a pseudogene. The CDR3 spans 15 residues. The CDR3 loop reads CASKRGCGKRYEQYF. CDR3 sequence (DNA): TGTGCCAGCAAACGGGGCTGCGGGAAAAGGTACGAGCAGTACTTC.

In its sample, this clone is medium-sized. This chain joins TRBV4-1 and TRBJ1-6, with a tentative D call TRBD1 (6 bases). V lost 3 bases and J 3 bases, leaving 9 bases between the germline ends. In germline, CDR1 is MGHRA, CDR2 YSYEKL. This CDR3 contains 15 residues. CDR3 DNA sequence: TGCGCCAGCAGCCAGGACAGAAACTATAATTCACCCCTCCACTTT. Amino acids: CASSQDRNYNSPLHF.

This CDR3 reads CASSFLADLTYNEQFF. CDR3 bases: TGTGCCAGCAGCTTTTTAGCGGACCTGACCTACAATGAGCAGTTCTTC. The chain is built from TRBV5-6 and TRBJ2-1; the D gene is possibly TRBD2 (6 bases). The CDR3 length is 16 residues. The ends were cut back, 2 bases at V and 2 bases at J, with 14 bases in the middle. The V gene's germline CDR1 is SGHDT and CDR2 YYEEEE.

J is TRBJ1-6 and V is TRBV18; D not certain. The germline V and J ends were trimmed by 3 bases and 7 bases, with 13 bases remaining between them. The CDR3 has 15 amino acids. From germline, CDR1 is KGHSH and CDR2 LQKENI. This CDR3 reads CASSPSSSGNSPLHF. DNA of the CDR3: TGTGCCAGCTCACCGAGTTCAAGCGGAAATTCACCCCTCCACTTT. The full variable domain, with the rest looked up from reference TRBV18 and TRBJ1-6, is NAGVMQNPRHLVRRRGQEARLRCSPMKGHSHVYWYRQLPEEGLKFMVYLQKENIIDESGMPKERFSAEFPKEGPSILRIQQVVRGDSAAYFCASSPSSSGNSPLHFGNGTRLTVT.

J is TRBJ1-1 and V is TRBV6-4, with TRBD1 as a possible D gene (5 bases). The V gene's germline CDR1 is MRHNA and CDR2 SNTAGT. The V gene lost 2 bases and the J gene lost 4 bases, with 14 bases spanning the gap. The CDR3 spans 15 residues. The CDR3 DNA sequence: TGTGCCAGCAGTGACAGGGGAGGAAGGGGCACTGAAGCTTTCTTT. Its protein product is CASSDRGGRGTEAFF.

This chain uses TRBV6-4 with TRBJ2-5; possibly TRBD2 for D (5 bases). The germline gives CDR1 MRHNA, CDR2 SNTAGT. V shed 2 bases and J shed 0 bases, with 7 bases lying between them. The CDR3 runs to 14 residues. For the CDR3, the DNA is TGTGCCAGCAGTGACAGGGAGTACCAAGAGACCCAGTACTTC. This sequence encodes CASSDREYQETQYF.

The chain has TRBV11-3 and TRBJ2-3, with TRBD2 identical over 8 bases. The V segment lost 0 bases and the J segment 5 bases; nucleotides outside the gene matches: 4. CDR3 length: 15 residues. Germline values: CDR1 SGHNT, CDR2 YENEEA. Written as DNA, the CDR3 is TGTGCCAGCAGCTTAGACGGGACTAGTGAAGATACGCAGTATTTT. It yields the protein CASSLDGTSEDTQYF.

CDR3 region: CAIRGGQGGHYEQYF. The DNA of the CDR3 is TGTGCCATCAGGGGGGGACAGGGAGGTCATTACGAGCAGTACTTC. V and J are TRBV10-3 and TRBJ2-7; 9 bases align to TRBD1. Trimming cost V 6 bases and J 4 bases; bases outside gene matches: 10. In germline, CDR1 is ENHRY, CDR2 SYGVKD. The CDR3 totals 15 residues.

CDR3 sequence (DNA): TGTGCCAGCTCACCACTCGGGGGATCGCGGGGCTACACCTTC. Translation gives CASSPLGGSRGYTF. The V call is TRBV18, the J call TRBJ1-2; the D gene is possibly TRBD1 (5 bases). Germline V lookup: CDR1 KGHSH, CDR2 LQKENI. Trimming cost V 1 base and J 8 bases, with 14 bases left between them. This CDR3 is built from 14 residues. Drawing the rest from reference TRBV18 and TRBJ1-2, the complete variable domain is NAGVMQNPRHLVRRRGQEARLRCSPMKGHSHVYWYRQLPEEGLKFMVYLQKENIIDESGMPKERFSAEFPKEGPSILRIQQVVRGDSAAYFCASSPLGGSRGYTFGSGTRLTVV.

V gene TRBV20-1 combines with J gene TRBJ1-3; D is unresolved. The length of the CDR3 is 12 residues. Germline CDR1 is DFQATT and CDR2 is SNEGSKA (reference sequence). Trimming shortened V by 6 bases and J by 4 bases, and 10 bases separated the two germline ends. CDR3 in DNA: TGCAGTGCCAGTAGGAGGGGAAACACCATATATTTT. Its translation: CSASRRGNTIYF.

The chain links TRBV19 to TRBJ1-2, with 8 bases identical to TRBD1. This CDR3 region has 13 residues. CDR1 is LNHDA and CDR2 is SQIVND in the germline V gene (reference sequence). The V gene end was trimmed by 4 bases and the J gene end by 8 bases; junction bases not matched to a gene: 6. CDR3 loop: CASSTADRGGYTF. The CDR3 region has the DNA TGTGCCAGTAGTACTGCTGACAGGGGAGGCTACACCTTC.

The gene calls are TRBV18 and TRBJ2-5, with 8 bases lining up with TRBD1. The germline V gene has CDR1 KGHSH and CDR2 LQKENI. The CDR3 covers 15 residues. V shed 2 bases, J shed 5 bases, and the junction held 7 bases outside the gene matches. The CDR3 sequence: CASSPGQGRDETQYF. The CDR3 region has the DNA TGTGCCAGCTCACCAGGACAGGGACGGGATGAGACCCAGTACTTC.

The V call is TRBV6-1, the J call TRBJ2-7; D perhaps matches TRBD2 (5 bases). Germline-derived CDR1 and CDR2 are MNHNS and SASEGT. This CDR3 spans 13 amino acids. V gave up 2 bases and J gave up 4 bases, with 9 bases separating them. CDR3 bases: TGTGCCAGCAGTGAAAATCGGGAATACGAGCAGTACTTC. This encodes CASSENREYEQYF.

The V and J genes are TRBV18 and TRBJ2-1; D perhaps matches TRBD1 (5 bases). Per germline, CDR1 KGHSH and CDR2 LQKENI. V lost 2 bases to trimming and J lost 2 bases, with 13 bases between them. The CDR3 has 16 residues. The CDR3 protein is CASSPTKRGPYNEQFF. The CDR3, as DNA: TGTGCCAGCTCACCAACTAAAAGGGGCCCCTACAATGAGCAGTTCTTC.

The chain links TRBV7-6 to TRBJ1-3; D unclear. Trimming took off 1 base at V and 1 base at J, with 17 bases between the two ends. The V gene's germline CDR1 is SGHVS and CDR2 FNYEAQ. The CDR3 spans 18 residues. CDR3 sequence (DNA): TGTGCCAGCAGCTTAGGGGCCTTTTGGGCCGCATCTGGAAACACCATATATTTT. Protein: CASSLGAFWAASGNTIYF.

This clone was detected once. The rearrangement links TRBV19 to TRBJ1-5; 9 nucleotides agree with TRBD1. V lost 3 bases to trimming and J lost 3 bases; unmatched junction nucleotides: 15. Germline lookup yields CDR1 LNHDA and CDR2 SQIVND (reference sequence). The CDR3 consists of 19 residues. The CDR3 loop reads CASSIVLTPGQGYNQPQHF. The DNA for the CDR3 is TGTGCCAGTAGTATTGTTTTAACCCCGGGACAGGGTTACAATCAGCCCCAGCATTTT. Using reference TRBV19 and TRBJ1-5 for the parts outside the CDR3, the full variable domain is DGGITQSPKYLFRKEGQNVTLSCEQNLNHDAMYWYRQDPGQGLRLIYYSQIVNDFQKGDIAEGYSVSREKKESFPLTVTSAQKNPTAFYLCASSIVLTPGQGYNQPQHFGDGTRLSIL.

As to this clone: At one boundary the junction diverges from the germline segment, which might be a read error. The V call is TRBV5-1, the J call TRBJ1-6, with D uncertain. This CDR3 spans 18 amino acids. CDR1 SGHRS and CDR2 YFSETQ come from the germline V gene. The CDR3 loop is CASSLGFRSSSYNSPLHF. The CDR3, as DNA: TGCGCCAGCAGTTTGGGCTTTCGTTCGAGCTCCTATAATTCACCCCTCCACTTT.

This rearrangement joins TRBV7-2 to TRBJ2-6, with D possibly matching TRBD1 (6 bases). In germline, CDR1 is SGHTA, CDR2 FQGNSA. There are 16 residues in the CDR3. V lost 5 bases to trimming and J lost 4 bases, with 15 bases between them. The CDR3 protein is CASSVQQGFGANVLTF. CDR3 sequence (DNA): TGTGCCAGCAGCGTACAACAGGGCTTCGGGGCCAACGTCCTGACTTTC.

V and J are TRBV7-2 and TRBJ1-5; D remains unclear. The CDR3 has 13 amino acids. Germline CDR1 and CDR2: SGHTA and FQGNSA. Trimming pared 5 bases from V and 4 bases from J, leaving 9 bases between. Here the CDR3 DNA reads TGTGCCAGCAGCCCACAACATAATCAGCCCCAGCATTTT. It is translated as CASSPQHNQPQHF.

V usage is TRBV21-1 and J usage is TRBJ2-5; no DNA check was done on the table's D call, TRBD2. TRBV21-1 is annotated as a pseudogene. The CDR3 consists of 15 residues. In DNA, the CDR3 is TGTGCCAGCAGCAAACTCTTGGCAGCCCTTGAGGCCCAGTACTTC. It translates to CASSKLLAALEAQYF.